Below, 12 T cell receptor beta chains from the same sample are listed, as sequenced in a study of T cell responses to AZD1222 COVID-19 vaccine. Assay used: immunoSEQ multiplex PCR; TCRdb lists only in-frame clones, some missing. This table holds 150,000 to 200,000 clones, 88% found once. The sequenced sample was peripheral blood, obtained on day 0 of AZD1222 vaccination. Receptor source: an adult in good health.

The J gene is TRBJ1-4, the V gene TRBV18; TRBD1 might be the D (5 bases). V lost 1 base and J 8 bases, leaving 17 bases between the germline ends. Germline CDR1 reads KGHSH; CDR2 reads LQKENI. The CDR3 extends over 16 amino acids. The CDR3 bases are TGTGCCAGCTCACCACTCAGGAATTTGGGGGACGAAAAACTGTTTTTT. Protein: CASSPLRNLGDEKLFF. The variable domain in full, with the rest retrieved from reference TRBV18 and TRBJ1-4, is NAGVMQNPRHLVRRRGQEARLRCSPMKGHSHVYWYRQLPEEGLKFMVYLQKENIIDESGMPKERFSAEFPKEGPSILRIQQVVRGDSAAYFCASSPLRNLGDEKLFFGSGTQLSVL.

This clone has a single count. V and J are TRBV4-1 and TRBJ1-4; no definite D call. V lost 6 bases to trimming and J lost 0 bases, with 11 bases between them. Per the germline V gene, CDR1 is MGHRA and CDR2 is YSYEKL. This CDR3 spans 15 amino acids. The CDR3 loop is CASSKRTSTNEKLFF. For the CDR3, the DNA is TGCGCCAGCAGTAAAAGGACGTCAACTAATGAAAAACTGTTTTTT.

The count of this clone is one. In DNA, the CDR3 is TGTGCCAGCAGCCAAGATATGAGAAGGAGCTCTGGAAACACCATATATTTT. It translates to CASSQDMRRSSGNTIYF. V and J are TRBV4-2 and TRBJ1-3; no clear D. V was pared by 0 bases and J by 0 bases, with 12 bases between. This CDR3 is 17 amino acids long. Germline CDR1 and CDR2: LGHNA and YNFKEQ.

The rearrangement joins TRBV30 to TRBJ2-5, with 10 bases identical to TRBD2. Germline V gene data show CDR1 as GTSNPN and CDR2 as SVGIG (reference sequence). The CDR3 sequence is 14 residues long. With V trimmed by 6 bases and J by 5 bases, 9 bases remained unmatched. The CDR3 here is CACSGLAASETQYF. The CDR3 region has the DNA TGTGCCTGCTCCGGACTAGCGGCGTCGGAGACCCAGTACTTC. The full variable domain, with the rest looked up from reference TRBV30 and TRBJ2-5, is SQTIHQWPATLVQPVGSPLSLECTVEGTSNPNLYWYRQAAGRGLQLLFYSVGIGQISSEVPQNLSASRPQDRQFILSSKKLLLSDSGFYLCACSGLAASETQYFGPGTRLLVL.

This chain uses TRBV5-4 with TRBJ2-1, with TRBD2 identical over 16 bases. The germline V gene encodes CDR1 SGHNT and CDR2 YYREEE (reference sequence). Unmatched junction bases numbered 6, after V lost 3 bases and J lost 6 bases. The CDR3 loop spans 17 amino acids. Written as DNA, the CDR3 is TGTGCCAGCAGCTCGGGGACTAGCGGGAGGGCCCTCAATGAGCAGTTCTTC. It is translated as CASSSGTSGRALNEQFF.

The rearrangement links TRBV7-2 to TRBJ1-1; D is possibly TRBD1 (6 bases). CDR1 is SGHTA, CDR2 FQGNSA, per germline. CDR3 length equals 16 residues. The V gene lost 5 bases and the J gene lost 4 bases, with 20 bases spanning the gap. CDR3: CASSPALHDRSTEAFF. In DNA form, the CDR3 reads TGTGCCAGCAGCCCCGCGCTCCACGACAGGAGCACTGAAGCTTTCTTT.

The chain carries TRBV13 and TRBJ1-1, with D perhaps TRBD1 (5 bases). The germline V gene has CDR1 PRHDT and CDR2 FYEKMQ (reference sequence). V dropped 4 bases and J dropped 2 bases, with 14 bases sitting between them. The CDR3 has 15 amino acids. In DNA form, the CDR3 reads TGTGCCAGCAGCTCCCTTAAGACAGTCAACACTGAAGCTTTCTTT. Encoded protein: CASSSLKTVNTEAFF.

The rearrangement links TRBV28 to TRBJ2-7, with 8 bases aligning to TRBD1. The J segment lost 6 bases and the V segment lost 2 bases, leaving 3 bases of the junction unmatched. Per the germline V gene, CDR1 is MDHEN and CDR2 is SYDVKM. The CDR3 spans 13 residues. CDR3 in amino acids: CASSLPRGREQYF. The CDR3 coding sequence is TGTGCCAGCAGTTTACCCAGGGGGCGCGAGCAGTACTTC.

This sequence joins TRBV28 and TRBJ1-5, with D maybe TRBD1 (5 bases). The V end was cut by 10 bases, the J end by 2 bases, with 24 bases between. Germline CDR1 reads MDHEN; CDR2 reads SYDVKM. The CDR3 is made up of 17 amino acids. The CDR3 protein is CATTNPRVGLGNQPQHF. CDR3 nucleotides: TGTGCCACTACGAACCCCCGGGTGGGGCTTGGCAATCAGCCCCAGCATTTT.

CDR3: CASRPRTGWTYNSPLHF. DNA for the CDR3: TGTGCCAGCAGGCCACGGACAGGGTGGACCTATAATTCACCCCTCCACTTT. The V and J genes are TRBV27 and TRBJ1-6; TRBD1 matches at 8 bases. The CDR3 contains 17 residues. Trimming took 6 bases from V and 2 from J; bases not matched to a gene: 9. Looked up from germline, CDR1 is MNHEY and CDR2 is SMNVEV (reference sequence).

The rearrangement links TRBV13 to TRBJ1-1; D gene uncertain. The CDR3 loop spans 13 amino acids. Germline assignment: CDR1 PRHDT and CDR2 FYEKMQ (reference sequence). The V end was cut by 4 bases, the J end by 7 bases, with 13 bases between. The CDR3 spells CASSSRSLGEAFF. The CDR3 DNA reads TGTGCCAGCAGCTCACGCTCCCTTGGTGAAGCTTTCTTT.

Concerning this clone: The junction departs from the called germline gene at one end, perhaps through a read error. This sequence joins TRBV27 and TRBJ1-1, with D possibly matching TRBD1 (6 bases). The CDR3 has 14 amino acids. Germline V CDR1 and CDR2: MNHEY, SMNVEV (reference sequence). The CDR3 coding sequence is TGTGCCAGCAGTTTAAGACAGGTGAAGACTGAAGCTTTCTTT. Translation gives CASSLRQVKTEAFF.